The rows below give T cell receptor beta chains drawn from one sample of a study of post-analysis software for immune sequencing data. One entry per CDR3 protein, called by TCRdb with MiXCR from the PCR reads. The sample includes approximately 460,000 distinct CDR3 sequences, under 55% of them seen just once. Material: blood. The receptors here all came from a girl aged 5 to 17 with multiple sclerosis. The CDR3 runs from the conserved cysteine through the conserved F or W. A D gene is named only where the DNA matches it firmly. Clone size is not always given. Where it is, it says once, few, many or a class for expanded clones.

11	TRBV24-1	TRBJ2-7	few	-	CATSDFFGQYF	TGTGCCACCAGTGATTTCTTCGGGCAGTACTTC
15	TRBV2	TRBJ2-3	-	TRBD2	CASMSSGRVTDTQYF	TGTGCCAGCATGTCCAGCGGGAGGGTGACAGATACGCAGTATTTT
15	TRBV4-1	TRBJ2-7	-	TRBD2	CASSQELAGVGEQYF	TGCGCCAGCAGCCAAGAACTAGCGGGAGTGGGGGAGCAGTACTTC
16	TRBV10-1	TRBJ2-3	many	TRBD2	CASSDKAGEDTDTQYF	TGCGCCAGCAGTGATAAAGCGGGAGAGGACACAGATACGCAGTATTTT
14	TRBV12-3/TRBV12-4	TRBJ2-3	few	TRBD2	CASTSVSGRDTQYF	TGTGCCAGCACCTCGGTTAGCGGGAGAGATACGCAGTATTTT
11	TRBV11-2	TRBJ2-5	-	-	CASGMGETQYF	TGTGCCAGCGGAATGGGGGAGACCCAGTACTTC
15	TRBV6-5	TRBJ2-3	-	-	CASSYGRVGTDTQYF	TGTGCCAGCAGTTACGGAAGGGTTGGGACAGATACGCAGTATTTT
12	TRBV27	TRBJ1-2	few	-	CASSPHNYGYTF	TGTGCCAGCAGTCCCCATAACTATGGCTACACCTTC
14	TRBV5-1	TRBJ1-2	many	TRBD1	CASSTTGGDYGYTF	TGCGCCAGCAGCACGACAGGGGGCGACTATGGCTACACCTTC
18	TRBV10-3	TRBJ2-3	-	TRBD2	CAISVLTSGRDSTDTQYF	TGTGCCATCAGTGTTCTGACTAGCGGGAGGGACTCCACAGATACGCAGTATTTT
15	TRBV20-1	TRBJ2-5	-	TRBD2	CSASPSGRTQETQYF	TGCAGTGCCAGTCCAAGCGGGAGAACTCAAGAGACCCAGTACTTC
12	TRBV24-1	TRBJ2-5	-	-	CATRGVGETQYF	TGTGCCACCAGGGGGGTGGGAGAGACCCAGTACTTC
15	TRBV15	TRBJ2-5	few	-	CATSRDWGRRETQYF	TGTGCCACCAGCAGAGATTGGGGGCGGAGGGAGACCCAGTACTTC
15	TRBV7-2	TRBJ1-1	-	-	CASSLGRDWTTEAFF	TGTGCCAGCAGCTTAGGTAGGGATTGGACAACTGAAGCTTTCTTT
17	TRBV27	TRBJ2-7	-	TRBD2	CASSSRNRASGIHEQYF	TGTGCCAGCAGTTCTAGGAACAGAGCTAGCGGGATCCACGAGCAGTACTTC
12	TRBV7-9	TRBJ2-3	-	-	CASSSPLNTQYF	TGTGCCAGCAGCTCCCCCCTGAATACGCAGTATTTT
15	TRBV10-3	TRBJ2-1	once	TRBD1	CAISELGTGDNEQFF	TGTGCCATCAGTGAGTTGGGGACAGGGGACAATGAGCAGTTCTTC
13	TRBV19	TRBJ2-7	few	TRBD1	CASSTQGLHEQYF	TGTGCCAGTAGTACACAGGGGCTCCACGAGCAGTACTTC
17	TRBV5-1	TRBJ2-7	-	-	CASSPSFGPGYSYEQYF	TGCGCCAGCAGCCCATCCTTTGGACCGGGATATTCCTACGAGCAGTACTTC
16	TRBV7-3	TRBJ2-1	-	TRBD2	CASSEPRASGGNEQFF	TGTGCCAGCAGTGAGCCTCGAGCTAGCGGGGGCAATGAGCAGTTCTTC
14	TRBV20-1	TRBJ2-3	-	TRBD2	CSARFWLAGDTQYF	TGCAGTGCTAGATTTTGGCTAGCGGGAGATACGCAGTATTTT
13	TRBV27	TRBJ2-7	-	TRBD1	CASSRTGGFEQYF	TGTGCCAGCAGCAGGACAGGGGGCTTCGAGCAGTACTTC
16	TRBV12-3/TRBV12-4	TRBJ2-7	-	-	CASSPYRGSGYDEQYF	TGTGCCAGCAGTCCATATCGTGGGTCGGGATACGACGAGCAGTACTTC
15	TRBV29-1	TRBJ2-2	once	-	CSGAGTNSNTGELFF	TGCAGCGGGGCCGGGACAAACTCTAACACCGGGGAGCTGTTTTTT
16	TRBV4-1	TRBJ2-5	-	-	CASSHQPMTDKETQYF	TGCGCCAGCAGCCATCAACCTATGACAGACAAAGAGACCCAGTACTTC